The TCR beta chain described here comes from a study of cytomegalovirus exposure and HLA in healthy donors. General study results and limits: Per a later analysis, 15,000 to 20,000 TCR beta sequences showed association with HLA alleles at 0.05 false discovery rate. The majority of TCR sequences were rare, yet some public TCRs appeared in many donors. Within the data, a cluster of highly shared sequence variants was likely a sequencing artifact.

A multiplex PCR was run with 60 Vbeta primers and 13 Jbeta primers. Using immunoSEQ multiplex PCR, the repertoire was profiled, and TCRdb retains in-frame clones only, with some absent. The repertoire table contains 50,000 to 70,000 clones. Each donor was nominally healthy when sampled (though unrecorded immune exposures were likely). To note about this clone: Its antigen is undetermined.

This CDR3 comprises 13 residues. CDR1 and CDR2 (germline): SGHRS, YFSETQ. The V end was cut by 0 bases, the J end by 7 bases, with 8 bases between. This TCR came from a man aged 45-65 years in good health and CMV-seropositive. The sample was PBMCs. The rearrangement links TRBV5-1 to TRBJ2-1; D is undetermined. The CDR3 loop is CASSLEPRNEQFF. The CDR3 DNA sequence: TGCGCCAGCAGCTTGGAACCTCGGAATGAGCAGTTCTTC.